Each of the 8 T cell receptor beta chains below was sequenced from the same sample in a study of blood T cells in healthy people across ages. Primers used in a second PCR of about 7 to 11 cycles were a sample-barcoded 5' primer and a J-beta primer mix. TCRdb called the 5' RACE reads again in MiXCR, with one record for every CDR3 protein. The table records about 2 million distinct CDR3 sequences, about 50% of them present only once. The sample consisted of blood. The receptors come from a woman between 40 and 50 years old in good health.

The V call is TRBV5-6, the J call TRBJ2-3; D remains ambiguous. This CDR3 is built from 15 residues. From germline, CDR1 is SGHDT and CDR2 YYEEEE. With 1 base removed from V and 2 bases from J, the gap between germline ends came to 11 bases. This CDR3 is CASSLLQTTTDTQYF. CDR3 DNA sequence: TGTGCCAGCAGCTTGCTCCAGACCACCACAGATACGCAGTATTTT.

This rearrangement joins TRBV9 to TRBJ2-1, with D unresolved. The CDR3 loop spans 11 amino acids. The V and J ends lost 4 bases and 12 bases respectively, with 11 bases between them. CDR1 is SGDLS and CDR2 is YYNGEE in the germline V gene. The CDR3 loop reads CASSSTGRQFF. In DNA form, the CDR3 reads TGTGCCAGCAGCTCTACGGGCCGGCAGTTCTTC.

CDR3 DNA sequence: TGTGCCAGCAGATCCCCGGGACAGATTTCCTATGGCTACACCTTC. Its translation is CASRSPGQISYGYTF. The rearrangement uses TRBV11-2 and TRBJ1-2; 7 bases are shared with TRBD1. The CDR3 spans 15 residues. The ends lost 6 bases at V and 4 bases at J; junction bases unmatched: 11. CDR1 and CDR2 (germline): SGHAT, FQNNGV.

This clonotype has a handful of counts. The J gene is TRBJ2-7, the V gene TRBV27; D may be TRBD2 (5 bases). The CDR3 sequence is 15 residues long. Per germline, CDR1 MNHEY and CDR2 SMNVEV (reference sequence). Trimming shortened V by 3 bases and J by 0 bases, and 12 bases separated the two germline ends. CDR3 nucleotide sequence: TGTGCCAGCAGTTTTAGAAGCGGAAGCTCCTACGAGCAGTACTTC. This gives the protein CASSFRSGSSYEQYF.

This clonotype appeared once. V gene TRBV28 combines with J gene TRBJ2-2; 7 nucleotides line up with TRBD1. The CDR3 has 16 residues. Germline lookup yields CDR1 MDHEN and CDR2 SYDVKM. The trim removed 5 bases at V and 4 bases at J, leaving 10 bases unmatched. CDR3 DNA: TGTGCCAGCAGTCCCTATGACAGGGCCCGCACCGGGGAGCTGTTTTTT. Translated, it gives CASSPYDRARTGELFF. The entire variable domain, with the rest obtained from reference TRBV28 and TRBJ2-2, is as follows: DVKVTQSSRYLVKRTGEKVFLECVQDMDHENMFWYRQDPGLGLRLIYFSYDVKMKEKGDIPEGYSVSREKKERFSLILESASTNQTSMYLCASSPYDRARTGELFFGEGSRLTVL.

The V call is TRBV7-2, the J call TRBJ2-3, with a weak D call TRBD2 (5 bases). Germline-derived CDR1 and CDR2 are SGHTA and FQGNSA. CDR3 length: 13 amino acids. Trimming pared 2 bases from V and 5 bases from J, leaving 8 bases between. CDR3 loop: CASSLFEGDTQYF. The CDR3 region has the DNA TGTGCCAGCAGCTTATTTGAGGGAGATACGCAGTATTTT. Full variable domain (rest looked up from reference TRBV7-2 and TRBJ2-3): GAGVSQSPSNKVTEKGKDVELRCDPISGHTALYWYRQSLGQGLEFLIYFQGNSAPDKSGLPSDRFSAERTGGSVSTLTIQRTQQEDSAVYLCASSLFEGDTQYFGPGTRLTVL.

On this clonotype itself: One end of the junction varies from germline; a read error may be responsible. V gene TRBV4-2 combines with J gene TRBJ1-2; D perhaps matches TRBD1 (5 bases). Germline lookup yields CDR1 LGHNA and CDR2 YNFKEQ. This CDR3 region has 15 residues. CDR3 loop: CASSQGAGPNYRYTF. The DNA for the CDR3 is TGTGCCAGCAGCCAAGGCGCAGGGCCAAACTATCGCTACACCTTC.

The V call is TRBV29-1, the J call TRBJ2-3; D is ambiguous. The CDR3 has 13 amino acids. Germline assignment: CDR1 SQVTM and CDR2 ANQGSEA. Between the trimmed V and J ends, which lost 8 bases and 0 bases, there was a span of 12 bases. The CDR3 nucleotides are TGCAGCATCCGACATGTTAGCACAGATACGCAGTATTTT. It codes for CSIRHVSTDTQYF.